This T cell receptor (beta chain) is drawn from a study of blood T cells in healthy people across ages. Broader study findings: The donors' CMV status was not determined, possibly confounding changes in expanded clonotypes. With unsorted PBMCs, a conclusive comparison of naive versus antigen-experienced cells was not possible.

For the second PCR, which ran for 7 to 11 cycles, a sample-barcoded 5' primer and a J-beta primer mix were used. TCRdb recomputed calls from the 5' RACE reads with MiXCR, one row per CDR3 protein. The table shows roughly 2 million distinct CDR3 sequences, with about 49% occurring only once. Around 10 milliliters of peripheral blood were drawn from each donor. This CDR3 comprises 13 residues. Trimming removed 5 bases from V and 4 bases from J; junction bases left unmatched: 3. Germline CDR1 and CDR2: MGHRA and YSYEKL. Worth noting for this clonotype: The antigen remains undetermined.

The rearrangement links TRBV4-1 to TRBJ2-7; TRBD2 matches 9 bases. The source material was blood. The TCR comes from a middle-aged woman in good health. The CDR3 DNA follows: TGCGCCAGCAGCGGGACTAGCTTTTACGAGCAGTACTTC. Its protein is CASSGTSFYEQYF.